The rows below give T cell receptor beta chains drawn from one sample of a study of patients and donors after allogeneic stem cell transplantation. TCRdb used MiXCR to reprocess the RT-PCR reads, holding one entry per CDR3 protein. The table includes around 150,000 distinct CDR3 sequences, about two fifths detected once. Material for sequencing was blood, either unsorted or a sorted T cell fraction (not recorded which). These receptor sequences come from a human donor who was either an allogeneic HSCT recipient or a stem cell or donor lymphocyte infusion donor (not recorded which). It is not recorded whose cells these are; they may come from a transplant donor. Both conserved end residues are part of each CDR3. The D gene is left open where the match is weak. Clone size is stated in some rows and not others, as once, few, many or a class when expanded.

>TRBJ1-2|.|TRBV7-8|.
CASSTPSGWGNYGYTF
TGTGCCAGCAGCACCCCGTCAGGCTGGGGGAACTATGGCTACACCTTC
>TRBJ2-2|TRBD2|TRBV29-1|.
CSVELAGGPEELFF
TGCAGCGTTGAACTAGCGGGGGGGCCAGAGGAGCTGTTTTTT
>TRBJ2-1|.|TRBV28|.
CASRTGTPVTKQFF
TGTGCCAGCAGAACTGGGACACCGGTTACTAAGCAGTTCTTC
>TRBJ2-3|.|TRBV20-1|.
CSARTGASTDTQYF
TGCAGTGCTAGAACGGGGGCTAGCACAGATACGCAGTATTTT
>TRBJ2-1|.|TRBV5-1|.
CASSTGQAASYNEQFF
TGCGCCAGCAGTACTGGGCAGGCAGCATCCTACAATGAGCAGTTCTTC
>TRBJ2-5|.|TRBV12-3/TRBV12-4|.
CASSRTEETQYF
TGTGCCAGCAGCAGGACTGAAGAGACCCAGTACTTC
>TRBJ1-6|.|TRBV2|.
CASSESAEGENSPLHF
TGTGCCAGCAGTGAGTCGGCGGAAGGGGAAAATTCACCCCTCCACTTT
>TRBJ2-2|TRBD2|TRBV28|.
CASIRALTSESGELFF
TGTGCCAGCATCCGCGCCTTGACTAGCGAGAGCGGGGAGCTGTTTTTT
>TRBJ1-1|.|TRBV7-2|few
CASSPPLGGNTEAFF
TGTGCCAGCAGCCCTCCTCTGGGGGGGAACACTGAAGCTTTCTTT
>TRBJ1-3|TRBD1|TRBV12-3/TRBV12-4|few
CASSPYRGEGNTIYF
TGTGCCAGCAGTCCGTACAGGGGTGAAGGAAACACCATATATTTT
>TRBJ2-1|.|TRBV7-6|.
CASSQYLGEQFF
TGTGCCAGCAGCCAATACCTCGGTGAGCAGTTCTTC
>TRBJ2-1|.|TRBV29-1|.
CSVGQGPNEQFF
TGCAGCGTTGGGCAGGGTCCCAATGAGCAGTTCTTC
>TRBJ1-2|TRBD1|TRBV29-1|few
CSVPNGSTGGYGYTF
TGCAGCGTCCCCAACGGGTCGACAGGGGGCTATGGCTACACCTTC
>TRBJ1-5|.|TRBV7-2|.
CASSLAHLSNQPQHF
TGTGCCAGCAGCTTAGCGCACCTTAGCAATCAGCCCCAGCATTTT
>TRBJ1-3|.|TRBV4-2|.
CASSQEGGTGIPGNTIYF
TGTGCCAGCAGCCAAGAGGGGGGCACGGGGATCCCTGGAAACACCATATATTTT
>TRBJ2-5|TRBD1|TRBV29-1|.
CSVEHRDRGETQYF
TGCAGCGTTGAACACCGGGACAGGGGAGAGACCCAGTACTTC
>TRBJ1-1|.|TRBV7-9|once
CASTPPASTEAFF
TGTGCCAGCACCCCCCCCGCGAGCACTGAAGCTTTCTTT
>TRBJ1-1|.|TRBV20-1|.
CSARRGSDFF
TGCAGTGCTAGACGGGGTAGTGATTTCTTT
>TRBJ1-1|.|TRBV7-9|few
CASLKGAEAFF
TGTGCCAGCCTGAAGGGTGCTGAAGCTTTCTTT
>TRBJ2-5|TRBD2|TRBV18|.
CASSPPLAGETQYF
TGTGCCAGCTCACCACCACTAGCGGGGGAGACCCAGTACTTC
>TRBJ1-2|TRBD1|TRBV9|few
CASSVGAGGAYGYTF
TGTGCCAGCAGCGTAGGGGCAGGGGGAGCCTATGGCTACACCTTC
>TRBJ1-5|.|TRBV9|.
CASSVGGGGNQPQHF
TGTGCCAGCAGCGTAGGAGGGGGGGGCAATCAGCCCCAGCATTTT
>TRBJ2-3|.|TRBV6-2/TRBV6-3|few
CASSHRTGTQYF
TGTGCCAGCAGTCACCGGACGGGTACGCAGTATTTT
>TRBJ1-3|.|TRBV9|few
CASSLTGIGNTIYF
TGTGCCAGCAGCCTAACAGGGATTGGAAACACCATATATTTT
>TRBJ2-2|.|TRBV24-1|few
CATSARSNTGELFF
TGTGCCACCAGTGCGAGAAGCAACACCGGGGAGCTGTTTTTT
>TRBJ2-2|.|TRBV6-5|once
CASSYSMNGGELFF
TGTGCCAGCAGTTACTCGATGAACGGCGGGGAGCTGTTTTTT
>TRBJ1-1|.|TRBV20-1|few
CSASKANTEAFF
TGCAGTGCTAGCAAGGCGAACACTGAAGCTTTCTTT
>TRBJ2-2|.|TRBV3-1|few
CASRQGPNTGELFF
TGTGCCAGCAGACAGGGACCGAACACCGGGGAGCTGTTTTTT